The 28 T cell receptor beta chains in this list originate from one sample, sequenced in a study of T cells in tumors after PD-1 blockade. Assay: immunoSEQ multiplex PCR; the TCRdb copy retains only in-frame clones and omits some. The sample has 60,000 to 75,000 clones, roughly 70% seen once. The source was PBMCs, collected after anti-PD-1 treatment. These receptors were obtained from a human donor with basal cell carcinoma.

This clone was counted between two and nine times. The chain joins TRBV28 to TRBJ1-5; D uncertain. V lost 2 bases, J lost 9 bases, and 5 bases lay in between. The germline V gene has CDR1 MDHEN and CDR2 SYDVKM. The CDR3 is 11 residues long. CDR3 bases: TGTGCCAGCAGTTTACACTCGCCCCAGCATTTT. It specifies CASSLHSPQHF.

The V call is TRBV4-1, the J call TRBJ1-5; perhaps TRBD1 as D (6 bases). Germline V CDR1 and CDR2: MGHRA, YSYEKL. V gave up 5 bases and J gave up 3 bases, with 14 bases separating them. The CDR3 is made up of 15 amino acids. The CDR3 protein is CASSDRTANNQPQHF. In nucleotides, the CDR3 is TGCGCCAGCAGCGACCGGACAGCGAACAATCAGCCCCAGCATTTT.

In DNA, the CDR3 is TGTGCCTGGAGTGTCTTGACAGGGAACCAAGAGACCCAGTACTTC. It codes for CAWSVLTGNQETQYF. V and J are TRBV30 and TRBJ2-5; TRBD1 aligns across 7 bases. The germline gives CDR1 GTSNPN, CDR2 SVGIG (reference sequence). V lost 0 bases to trimming and J lost 0 bases; unmatched junction nucleotides: 4. The CDR3 totals 15 residues.

The chain joins TRBV2 to TRBJ2-7; 7 bases are a match to TRBD2. Per germline, CDR1 SNHLY and CDR2 FYNNEI. CDR3 size: 14 residues. V was pared by 7 bases and J by 2 bases, with 8 bases of the junction left unmatched. CDR3 sequence reads: CASTRAGKTYEQYF. In DNA form, the CDR3 reads TGTGCCAGCACTAGAGCGGGGAAAACCTACGAGCAGTACTTC.

This chain links TRBV6-4 with TRBJ2-1; 15 bases are a match to TRBD2. There are 15 residues in the CDR3. CDR1 is MRHNA and CDR2 is SNTAGT in the germline V gene. Germline trimming cut 6 bases from V and 6 bases from J; bases unmatched to any gene: 3. CDR3 amino acids: CASSGTSGGSNEQFF. CDR3 nucleotides: TGTGCCAGCAGCGGGACTAGCGGGGGGTCCAATGAGCAGTTCTTC.

The chain recombines TRBV27 with TRBJ1-2; 9 nucleotides match TRBD1. The CDR3 spans 14 residues. Germline CDR1 reads MNHEY; CDR2 reads SMNVEV (reference sequence). J lost 5 bases, V lost 3 bases, and 4 bases had no gene match. The CDR3: CASSFSGTGYGYTF. The CDR3 DNA follows: TGTGCCAGCAGTTTCTCCGGGACAGGGTATGGCTACACCTTC.

In its sample, this clone was seen a few times. The chain carries TRBV6-4 and TRBJ1-6; D call uncertain. Per the germline V gene, CDR1 is MRHNA and CDR2 is SNTAGT. This CDR3 is 15 amino acids long. Trimming removed 5 bases from V and 4 bases from J, with 12 bases in between. The CDR3 nucleotides read TGTGCCAGCAGTCCCGACGTCGGATATAATTCACCCCTCCACTTT. As protein: CASSPDVGYNSPLHF.

The rearrangement uses TRBV19 and TRBJ1-2; D gene uncertain. The CDR3 spans 18 residues. Trimming left V 4 bases short and J 0 bases short, with 21 bases between. Germline CDR1 LNHDA, CDR2 SQIVND (reference sequence). The CDR3 spells CASSNPGSHPPTNYGYTF. Here the CDR3 DNA reads TGTGCCAGTAGTAATCCGGGATCTCATCCTCCCACTAACTATGGCTACACCTTC.

This rearrangement joins TRBV6-6 to TRBJ1-2; no reliable D call. CDR1 and CDR2 from the germline V gene are MNHNY and SVGAGI (reference sequence). V was cut by 7 bases and J by 5 bases, with 11 bases left in between. The CDR3 has 12 amino acids. This chain's CDR3 is CASTTGVYGYTF. The CDR3 coding sequence is TGTGCCAGCACTACGGGAGTATATGGCTACACCTTC.

The rearrangement links TRBV5-4 to TRBJ2-3; D not resolved. V lost 3 bases and J 5 bases, leaving 10 bases between the germline ends. The CDR3 runs 13 residues. CDR1 and CDR2 (germline): SGHNT, YYREEE (reference sequence). The CDR3 bases are TGTGCCAGCAGCTCCCGCCCTGGAGATACGCAGTATTTT. It is translated as CASSSRPGDTQYF.

The chain couples TRBV5-1 to TRBJ1-3; D is ambiguous. The germline CDR1 and CDR2 sequences are SGHRS and YFSETQ. The V end was cut by 0 bases, the J end by 3 bases, with 1 base between. The CDR3 has 12 amino acids. In DNA, the CDR3 is TGCGCCAGCAGCTTGGATGGAAACACCATATATTTT. Translated, it gives CASSLDGNTIYF.

This rearrangement joins TRBV5-5 to TRBJ2-7; TRBD1 matches at 10 bases. Germline V CDR1 and CDR2: SGHKS, YYEKEE (reference sequence). The J segment lost 5 bases and the V segment lost 3 bases, leaving 2 bases of the junction unmatched. This CDR3 region has 13 residues. CDR3: CASSSGTGDEQYF. Here the CDR3 DNA reads TGTGCCAGCAGCTCCGGGACAGGGGACGAGCAGTACTTC. The variable domain in full, completed from reference TRBV5-5 and TRBJ2-7, reads DAGVTQSPTHLIKTRGQQVTLRCSPISGHKSVSWYQQVLGQGPQFIFQYYEKEERGRGNFPDRFSARQFPNYSSELNVNALLLGDSALYLCASSSGTGDEQYFGPGTRLTVT.

The J gene is TRBJ2-3, the V gene TRBV6-5, with D uncertain. Germline values: CDR1 MNHEY, CDR2 SVGAGI. Deletions cut 2 bases from V and 6 bases from J, with 15 bases between. This CDR3 comprises 15 residues. CDR3 sequence reads: CASSYGAVVADTQYF. The CDR3 region has the DNA TGTGCCAGCAGTTACGGCGCCGTAGTGGCGGATACGCAGTATTTT.

This clone showed up just once. The rearrangement links TRBV14 to TRBJ2-5, with D perhaps given as TRBD1 or TRBD2 (6 bases each). CDR3 size: 14 residues. V shed 4 bases and J shed 5 bases, with 14 bases lying between them. Per the germline V gene, CDR1 is SGHDN and CDR2 is FVKESK. DNA of the CDR3: TGTGCCAGCAGCCTGCCCGGAGGGGGGGAGACCCAGTACTTC. It codes for CASSLPGGGETQYF. The full variable domain, completed using reference TRBV14 and TRBJ2-5, is EAGVTQFPSHSVIEKGQTVTLRCDPISGHDNLYWYRRVMGKEIKFLLHFVKESKQDESGMPNNRFLAERTGGTYSTLKVQPAELEDSGVYFCASSLPGGGETQYFGPGTRLLVL.

The chain combines TRBV6-4 with TRBJ2-3; 7 nucleotides match TRBD1. Germline CDR1 MRHNA, CDR2 SNTAGT. The CDR3 has 14 amino acids. V was pared by 6 bases and J by 1 base, with 4 bases of the junction left unmatched. The CDR3 spells CASSYRGGTDTQYF. The CDR3 nucleotides read TGTGCCAGCAGCTACAGGGGAGGCACAGATACGCAGTATTTT.

This chain joins TRBV27 and TRBJ2-7, with D possibly being TRBD1 (6 bases). CDR1 and CDR2 from the germline V gene are MNHEY and SMNVEV (reference sequence). The CDR3 loop spans 13 amino acids. Trimming left V 5 bases short and J 3 bases short, with 11 bases between. CDR3 sequence: CASSKGTLYEQYF. The CDR3 DNA follows: TGTGCCAGCAGTAAAGGGACACTCTACGAGCAGTACTTC.

In this sample, this clone turned up a few times. This chain uses TRBV27 with TRBJ1-5, with 7 bases aligning to TRBD1. The junction had 3 bases not matched to a gene; V was cut back by 5 bases and J by 5 bases. Germline CDR1 MNHEY, CDR2 SMNVEV (reference sequence). The CDR3 loop spans 13 amino acids. The CDR3 protein is CASSRTGDQPQHF. The CDR3 bases are TGTGCCAGCAGTAGGACAGGAGATCAGCCCCAGCATTTT.

This clone turned up a few times. The chain couples TRBV7-9 to TRBJ2-7; the D is unclear. Germline loops: CDR1 SEHNR, CDR2 FQNEAQ (reference sequence). The CDR3 length is 13 residues. Trimming took off 3 bases at V and 3 bases at J, with 9 bases between the two ends. The CDR3 reads CASSFQVGYEQYF. CDR3 in DNA: TGTGCCAGCAGCTTTCAGGTGGGCTACGAGCAGTACTTC.

This rearrangement joins TRBV7-8 to TRBJ2-5, with D possibly being TRBD1 (6 bases). CDR1 and CDR2 from the germline V gene are SGHVS and FQNEAQ. V lost 6 bases and J lost 5, with 10 bases in between. This CDR3 has 12 residues. CDR3 region: CASSTGLETQYF. The CDR3 DNA is TGTGCCAGCAGTACAGGGTTGGAGACCCAGTACTTC.

The chain links TRBV20-1 to TRBJ2-5; D ambiguous. The CDR3 has 14 residues. The germline V and J ends were trimmed by 3 bases and 0 bases, with 11 bases remaining between them. Germline CDR1 DFQATT, CDR2 SNEGSKA (reference sequence). This CDR3 is CSASWAPYQETQYF. For the CDR3, the DNA is TGCAGTGCTAGTTGGGCTCCGTACCAAGAGACCCAGTACTTC.

This clone was detected a few times. This chain joins TRBV10-1 and TRBJ2-2; D not certain. Germline loops: CDR1 WNHNN, CDR2 SYGVQD (reference sequence). The V end lost 3 bases, the J end lost 3 bases, and 5 bases lay between the germline ends. The length of the CDR3 is 13 residues. The CDR3 DNA reads as TGCGCCAGCAGTGAAAGGGACACCGGGGAGCTGTTTTTT. Translated: CASSERDTGELFF.

Only one count was recorded for this clone. The rearrangement joins TRBV11-3 to TRBJ2-3; 13 nucleotides line up with TRBD2. The J segment lost 5 bases and the V segment lost 5 bases, leaving 7 bases of the junction unmatched. The CDR3 consists of 16 residues. Germline CDR1 reads SGHNT; CDR2 reads YENEEA. CDR3 in DNA: TGTGCCAGCAGCGTCACTAGCGGGGGGGCTGGAGATACGCAGTATTTT. The encoded protein is CASSVTSGGAGDTQYF.

The chain joins TRBV13 to TRBJ2-3, with a tentative D call TRBD1 (6 bases). The CDR3 totals 14 residues. V shed 3 bases and J shed 0 bases, with 7 bases lying between them. The V gene's germline CDR1 is PRHDT and CDR2 FYEKMQ (reference sequence). Here the CDR3 reads CASSLDSSTDTQYF. CDR3 DNA: TGTGCCAGCAGCTTGGACAGTAGCACAGATACGCAGTATTTT. Based on the CDR3 plus reference TRBV13 and TRBJ2-3, the full variable domain is AAGVIQSPRHLIKEKRETATLKCYPIPRHDTVYWYQQGPGQDPQFLISFYEKMQSDKGSIPDRFSAQQFSDYHSELNMSSLELGDSALYFCASSLDSSTDTQYFGPGTRLTVL.

This clone was counted a few times. The chain couples TRBV7-9 to TRBJ1-6; a weak D match, TRBD1 (5 bases). The CDR3 consists of 15 residues. Germline V gene lookup returns CDR1 SEHNR and CDR2 FQNEAQ (reference sequence). V lost 2 bases and J 4 bases, leaving 9 bases between the germline ends. In DNA, the CDR3 is TGTGCCAGCAGCTTATGGACACCTTATAATTCACCCCTCCACTTT. It yields the protein CASSLWTPYNSPLHF.

The chain combines TRBV13 with TRBJ2-3; perhaps TRBD2 as D (5 bases). V was cut by 3 bases and J by 2 bases, with 9 bases left in between. Looked up from germline, CDR1 is PRHDT and CDR2 is FYEKMQ (reference sequence). This CDR3 is built from 14 residues. CDR3 sequence: CASSFLANTDTQYF. The CDR3 DNA is TGTGCCAGCAGCTTCCTAGCTAACACAGATACGCAGTATTTT.

The V and J genes are TRBV3-1 (or the pseudogene TRBV3-2) and TRBJ1-2; 10 bases map to TRBD1. Germline CDR1 LGHDT, CDR2 YNNKEL (reference sequence). The CDR3 covers 17 residues. Trimming at V came to 1 base and at J to 4 bases, leaving 9 bases not matched to a gene. The CDR3 reads CASSQVHPGQGIYGYTF. Here the CDR3 DNA reads TGTGCCAGCAGCCAAGTCCACCCGGGACAGGGGATCTATGGCTACACCTTC.

The CDR3, as DNA: TGTGCCAGCAGCGCGGGGACTAGCGGGGGGGCCTATCTAGCCAAAAACATTCAGTACTTC. Protein: CASSAGTSGGAYLAKNIQYF. This chain links TRBV7-8 with TRBJ2-4, with 16 bases matching TRBD2. Germline V gives CDR1 SGHVS, CDR2 FQNEAQ. V was pared by 5 bases and J by 0 bases, with 10 bases of the junction left unmatched. The CDR3 is 20 residues long.

The chain couples TRBV2 to TRBJ1-2, with 8 bases matching TRBD1. V trimming: 5 bases; J trimming: 3 bases; junction bases outside the gene matches: 2. CDR1 and CDR2 from the germline V gene are SNHLY and FYNNEI. There are 13 residues in the CDR3. CDR3 sequence: CASSPTGDYGYTF. The CDR3 coding sequence is TGTGCCAGCAGTCCGACAGGGGACTATGGCTACACCTTC.